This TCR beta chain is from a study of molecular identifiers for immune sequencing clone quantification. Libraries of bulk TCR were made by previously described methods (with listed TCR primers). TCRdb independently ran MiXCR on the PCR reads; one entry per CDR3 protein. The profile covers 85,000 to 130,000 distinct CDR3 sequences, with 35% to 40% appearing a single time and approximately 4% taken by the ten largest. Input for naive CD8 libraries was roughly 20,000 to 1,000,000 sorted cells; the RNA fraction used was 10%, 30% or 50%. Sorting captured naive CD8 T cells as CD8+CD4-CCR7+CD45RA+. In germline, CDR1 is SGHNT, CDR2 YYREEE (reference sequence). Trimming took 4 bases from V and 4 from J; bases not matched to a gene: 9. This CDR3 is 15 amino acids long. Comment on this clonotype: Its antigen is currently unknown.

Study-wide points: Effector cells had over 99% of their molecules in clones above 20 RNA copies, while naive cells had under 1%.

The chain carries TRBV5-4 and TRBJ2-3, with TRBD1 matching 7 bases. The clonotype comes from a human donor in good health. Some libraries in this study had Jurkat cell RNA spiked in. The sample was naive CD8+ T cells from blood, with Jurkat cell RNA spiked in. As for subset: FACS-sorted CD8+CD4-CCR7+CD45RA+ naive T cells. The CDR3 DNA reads TGTGCCAGCAGCCTGACAGGGCTGGACGCAGATACGCAGTATTTT. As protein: CASSLTGLDADTQYF. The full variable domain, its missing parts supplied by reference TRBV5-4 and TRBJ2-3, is ETGVTQSPTHLIKTRGQQVTLRCSSQSGHNTVSWYQQALGQGPQFIFQYYREEENGRGNFPPRFSGLQFPNYSSELNVNALELDDSALYLCASSLTGLDADTQYFGPGTRLTVL.